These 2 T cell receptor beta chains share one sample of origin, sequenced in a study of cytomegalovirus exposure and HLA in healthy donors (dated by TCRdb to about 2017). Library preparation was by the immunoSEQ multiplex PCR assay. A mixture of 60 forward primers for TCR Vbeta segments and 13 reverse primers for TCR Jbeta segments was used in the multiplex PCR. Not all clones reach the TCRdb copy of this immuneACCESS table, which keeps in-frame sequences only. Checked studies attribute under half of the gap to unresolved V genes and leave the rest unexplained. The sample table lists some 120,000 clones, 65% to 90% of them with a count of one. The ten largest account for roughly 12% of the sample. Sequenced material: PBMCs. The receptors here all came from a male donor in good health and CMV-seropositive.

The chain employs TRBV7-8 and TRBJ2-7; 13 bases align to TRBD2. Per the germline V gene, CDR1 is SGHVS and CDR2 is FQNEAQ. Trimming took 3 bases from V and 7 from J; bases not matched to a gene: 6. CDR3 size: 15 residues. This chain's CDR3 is CASSLPGLAGYEQYF. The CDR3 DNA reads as TGTGCCAGCAGCTTGCCGGGACTAGCGGGATATGAGCAGTACTTC.

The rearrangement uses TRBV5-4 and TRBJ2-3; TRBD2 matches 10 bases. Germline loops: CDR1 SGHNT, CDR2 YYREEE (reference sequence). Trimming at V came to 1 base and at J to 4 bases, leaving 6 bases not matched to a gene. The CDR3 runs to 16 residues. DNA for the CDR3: TGTGCCAGCAGCTTGATCAGCGGGAGGGGCTCAGATACGCAGTATTTT. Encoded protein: CASSLISGRGSDTQYF.